Shown below are 28 T cell receptor beta chains from a single sample sequenced in a study of shared clonotypes between healthy human individuals (dated by TCRdb to between 2020 and 2021). The method was the immunoSEQ multiplex PCR assay. In its TCRdb copy, this immuneACCESS table keeps in-frame sequences only and misses some clones. Where compared with another copy, unresolved V genes explain less than half of these, and the others have no known cause. This sample holds 550,000 to 800,000 clones; about 90% were observed only once. The ten largest clones represent 34% of the sample. Sequencing was carried out using memory CD8+ T cells from PBMCs. This specimen's cell subset or site label, per the study, means: CD45RO+ cells pooled with CCR7-negative TemRA cells. The receptor set was obtained from a man between 18 and 29 years old in good health. Some clones in this sample may be carry-over from other donors' samples.

The genes are TRBV7-9 and TRBJ2-1; D may be TRBD1 (6 bases). V dropped 4 bases and J dropped 8 bases, with 21 bases sitting between them. This CDR3 has 16 residues. Germline lookup yields CDR1 SEHNR and CDR2 FQNEAQ (reference sequence). The CDR3 nucleotides are TGTGCCAGCAGCTCAAACAGGGAGCAGGTATTCTATGAGCAGTTCTTC. Residues: CASSSNREQVFYEQFF.

This clone appeared once. This chain connects TRBV27 to TRBJ2-7; 7 bases fit TRBD1. V was pared by 5 bases and J by 4 bases, with 14 bases of the junction left unmatched. CDR3 length equals 16 residues. Germline-derived CDR1 and CDR2 are MNHEY and SMNVEV (reference sequence). The CDR3 DNA reads as TGTGCCAGCAGTCCGGGCGTTGAGGGGGCTTTTTACGAGCAGTACTTC. It yields the protein CASSPGVEGAFYEQYF.

The chain joins TRBV4-3 to TRBJ2-1, with D possibly being TRBD2 (6 bases). The germline V and J ends were trimmed by 0 bases and 3 bases, with 9 bases remaining between them. There are 15 residues in the CDR3. Germline CDR1 reads LGHNA; CDR2 reads YSLEER. The chain's CDR3 is CASSQEEGLYNEQFF. As DNA, the CDR3 is TGCGCCAGCAGCCAAGAGGAGGGGCTCTACAATGAGCAGTTCTTC.

The chain uses TRBV9 and TRBJ2-1; TRBD1 matches 9 bases. The trim removed 3 bases at V and 7 bases at J, leaving 8 bases unmatched. Germline loops: CDR1 SGDLS, CDR2 YYNGEE. The CDR3 has 15 amino acids. CDR3 protein: CASSARDRVVNEQFF. CDR3 in DNA: TGTGCCAGCAGCGCCCGGGACAGGGTTGTTAATGAGCAGTTCTTC.

V usage is TRBV7-9 and J usage is TRBJ2-2, with TRBD2 as a possible D gene (5 bases). The CDR3 sequence is 18 residues long. The germline V gene has CDR1 SEHNR and CDR2 FQNEAQ (reference sequence). V was pared by 7 bases and J by 7 bases, with 28 bases between. The CDR3 region has the DNA TGTGCCAGCACCCCTAGGGAGTCCGAGACTCCGCCTATCGGGGAGCTGTTTTTT. Translating it yields CASTPRESETPPIGELFF.

The chain links TRBV2 to TRBJ1-3; 7 bases align to TRBD1. The CDR3 loop spans 16 amino acids. J lost 1 base, V lost 6 bases, and 9 bases had no gene match. Germline CDR1 SNHLY, CDR2 FYNNEI. The CDR3 is CASRTRQGLSGNTIYF. DNA for the CDR3: TGTGCCAGCAGGACCAGACAGGGTTTGTCTGGAAACACCATATATTTT.

V is TRBV29-1 and J is TRBJ1-2, with 9 bases aligning to TRBD1. This CDR3 has 14 amino acids. V shed 3 bases and J 8 bases; nucleotides not matched to a gene: 10. Germline CDR1 is SQVTM and CDR2 is ANQGSEA. The CDR3 nucleotides are TGCAGCGTTGATCTTACAGGGGGCGCCGGGGGCTACACCTTC. Translation: CSVDLTGGAGGYTF.

The V and J genes are TRBV5-4 and TRBJ1-1, with unresolved D. Germline values: CDR1 SGHNT, CDR2 YYREEE (reference sequence). The CDR3 has 14 amino acids. The V end lost 0 bases, the J end lost 4 bases, and 10 bases lay between the germline ends. CDR3 nucleotide sequence: TGTGCCAGCAGCTTGGGTGGGAGTTTCACTGAAGCTTTCTTT. Amino acid sequence: CASSLGGSFTEAFF.

The rearrangement links TRBV7-9 to TRBJ2-3; 9 bases are shared with TRBD2. Germline CDR1 reads SEHNR; CDR2 reads FQNEAQ (reference sequence). With 3 bases clipped from V and 11 bases from J, the junction kept 3 bases outside the gene matches. The CDR3 loop spans 12 amino acids. The CDR3 DNA reads TGTGCCAGCAGCTTCCCGACTAGCGGGCAGTATTTT. It is translated as CASSFPTSGQYF.

For the CDR3, the DNA is TGTGCCAGCAGCTTAGGTCTGTGGAGATCGGACACCGGGGAGCTGTTTTTT. Its translation: CASSLGLWRSDTGELFF. This chain uses TRBV7-6 with TRBJ2-2; unclear D gene. Germline loops: CDR1 SGHVS, CDR2 FNYEAQ. Trimming cost V 1 base and J 3 bases, with 15 bases left between them. CDR3 length: 17 residues. The full variable domain, with the rest looked up from reference TRBV7-6 and TRBJ2-2, is GAGVSQSPRYKVTKRGQDVALRCDPISGHVSLYWYRQALGQGPEFLTYFNYEAQQDKSGLPNDRFSAERPEGSISTLTIQRTEQRDSAMYRCASSLGLWRSDTGELFFGEGSRLTVL.

This clone is a singleton in its sample. Additional DNA sequences in this sample encode the identical CDR3. The V call is TRBV11-2, the J call TRBJ2-7; possible D gene TRBD2, 6 bases. V lost 4 bases and J 3 bases, leaving 10 bases between the germline ends. The germline V gene encodes CDR1 SGHAT and CDR2 FQNNGV. The CDR3 has 13 amino acids. In nucleotides, the CDR3 is TGTGCCAGCAGCTCGGGGCGGGACTACGAGCAGTACTTC. Its protein product is CASSSGRDYEQYF.

The chain carries TRBV27 and TRBJ1-5, with D perhaps matching TRBD1 (6 bases). Deletions cut 5 bases from V and 5 bases from J, with 13 bases between. Germline lookup yields CDR1 MNHEY and CDR2 SMNVEV (reference sequence). The CDR3 covers 14 residues. The CDR3 sequence: CASSLGGPHQPQHF. The CDR3 DNA sequence: TGTGCCAGCAGTCTAGGGGGACCTCATCAGCCCCAGCATTTT.

The chain recombines TRBV10-3 with TRBJ1-1, with D possibly being TRBD1 (5 bases). This CDR3 is 13 amino acids long. From germline, CDR1 is ENHRY and CDR2 SYGVKD. Deletions cut 8 bases from V and 4 bases from J, with 14 bases between. The CDR3 sequence: CAIGTGTRTEAFF. As DNA, the CDR3 is TGTGCCATCGGGACGGGCACCCGCACTGAAGCTTTCTTT.

J is TRBJ1-2 and V is TRBV27, with D uncertain. Deletions cut 3 bases from V and 0 bases from J, with 11 bases between. The length of the CDR3 is 15 residues. CDR1 and CDR2 from the germline V gene are MNHEY and SMNVEV (reference sequence). The CDR3 DNA is TGTGCCAGCAGTTTCTCCTCGGAAACTAACTATGGCTACACCTTC. Its protein product is CASSFSSETNYGYTF.

This chain links TRBV27 with TRBJ2-7; 8 nucleotides agree with TRBD2. The CDR3 is 15 residues long. V was pared by 4 bases and J by 0 bases, with 5 bases of the junction left unmatched. The germline CDR1 and CDR2 sequences are MNHEY and SMNVEV (reference sequence). The CDR3 DNA follows: TGTGCCAGCAGTTCACTAAGCGGGAGCTCCTACGAGCAGTACTTC. It specifies CASSSLSGSSYEQYF.

The gene calls are TRBV30 and TRBJ2-5; D possibly matches TRBD1 or TRBD2 (6 bases each). Looked up from germline, CDR1 is GTSNPN and CDR2 is SVGIG (reference sequence). The CDR3 sequence is 13 residues long. V was shortened by 6 bases and J by 5 bases, with 16 bases between the two germline ends. In nucleotides, the CDR3 is TGTGCCTGCCTAAAGGGGGGCAGGGAGACCCAGTACTTC. The encoded protein is CACLKGGRETQYF. Drawing the rest from reference TRBV30 and TRBJ2-5, the complete variable domain is SQTIHQWPATLVQPVGSPLSLECTVEGTSNPNLYWYRQAAGRGLQLLFYSVGIGQISSEVPQNLSASRPQDRQFILSSKKLLLSDSGFYLCACLKGGRETQYFGPGTRLLVL.

The chain carries TRBV7-2 and TRBJ1-2; perhaps TRBD1 as D (5 bases). Germline-derived CDR1 and CDR2 are SGHTA and FQGNSA. CDR3 length: 14 residues. Deletions cut 4 bases from V and 6 bases from J, with 15 bases between. The CDR3: CASSSIGTANGYTF. The CDR3 bases are TGTGCCAGCAGCTCAATCGGGACTGCAAATGGCTACACCTTC. Variable domain in full (rest from reference TRBV7-2 and TRBJ1-2): GAGVSQSPSNKVTEKGKDVELRCDPISGHTALYWYRQSLGQGLEFLIYFQGNSAPDKSGLPSDRFSAERTGGSVSTLTIQRTQQEDSAVYLCASSSIGTANGYTFGSGTRLTVV.

CDR3 sequence reads: CASSESGRAPYNEQFF. Written as DNA, the CDR3 is TGTGCCAGCAGTGAGAGCGGGAGGGCCCCCTACAATGAGCAGTTCTTC. The chain is built from TRBV6-4 and TRBJ2-1; 10 bases match TRBD2. The CDR3 is 16 residues long. Trimming took 3 bases from V and 2 from J; bases not matched to a gene: 4. Germline V CDR1 and CDR2: MRHNA, SNTAGT.

This clone was seen only once. The chain combines TRBV5-6 with TRBJ1-5, with 9 bases that match TRBD1. V lost 2 bases to trimming and J lost 3 bases; unmatched junction nucleotides: 9. Germline CDR1 SGHDT, CDR2 YYEEEE. There are 17 residues in the CDR3. The CDR3 sequence is CASSFWTGAFYNQPQHF. CDR3 in DNA: TGTGCCAGCAGCTTTTGGACAGGGGCCTTTTACAATCAGCCCCAGCATTTT.

This clone appeared a single time. The chain carries TRBV29-1 and TRBJ2-7; D might be TRBD1 (6 bases). Trimming cost V 0 bases and J 5 bases, with 11 bases left between them. In germline, CDR1 is SQVTM, CDR2 ANQGSEA. This CDR3 is 13 amino acids long. CDR3 residues: CSVEEDSLHEQYF. For the CDR3, the DNA is TGCAGCGTTGAAGAGGACAGCCTGCACGAGCAGTACTTC.

This clone was observed a single time. This chain uses TRBV2 with TRBJ2-7; D possibly corresponds to TRBD2 (5 bases). V lost 7 bases, J lost 0 bases, and 10 bases lay in between. This CDR3 spans 13 amino acids. The V gene's germline CDR1 is SNHLY and CDR2 FYNNEI. The CDR3 bases are TGTGCCAGCAAGAGGGTAGACTCCTACGAGCAGTACTTC. Its translation: CASKRVDSYEQYF.

The gene calls are TRBV4-3 and TRBJ1-2; a weak D match, TRBD1 (6 bases). CDR1 and CDR2 from the germline V gene are LGHNA and YSLEER. Trimming pared 1 base from V and 1 base from J, leaving 7 bases between. The CDR3 has 14 residues. CDR3 residues: CASSQVDSNYGYTF. The CDR3 coding sequence is TGCGCCAGCAGCCAAGTGGACAGTAACTATGGCTACACCTTC.

The chain links TRBV7-8 to TRBJ1-5, with a possible D match to TRBD1 (5 bases). Deletions cut 1 base from V and 1 base from J, with 14 bases between. Germline CDR1 SGHVS, CDR2 FQNEAQ. The CDR3 length is 17 residues. CDR3 sequence (DNA): TGTGCCAGCAGCTTAGACATAACCGGGGGAAGCAATCAGCCCCAGCATTTT. It translates to CASSLDITGGSNQPQHF.

The chain couples TRBV6-4 to TRBJ2-7, with TRBD2 identical over 9 bases. V trimming: 3 bases; J trimming: 6 bases; junction bases outside the gene matches: 9. CDR1 is MRHNA, CDR2 SNTAGT, per germline. The CDR3 has 15 amino acids. The CDR3: CASSEGPSGIGEQYF. Written as DNA, the CDR3 is TGTGCCAGCAGTGAAGGGCCTAGCGGGATTGGCGAGCAGTACTTC.

Concerning this clone itself: The sample carries other DNA sequences with the same CDR3. The chain is built from TRBV28 and TRBJ2-7; possibly TRBD1 for D (6 bases). The CDR3 spans 14 residues. Trimming removed 3 bases at V and 0 bases at J, with 9 bases between. CDR1 is MDHEN and CDR2 is SYDVKM in the germline V gene. CDR3 sequence: CASSFQGSSYEQYF. The CDR3 nucleotides are TGTGCCAGCAGTTTCCAGGGGTCCTCCTACGAGCAGTACTTC.

V usage is TRBV4-2 and J usage is TRBJ1-1, with 9 positions matching TRBD1. After removal of 5 bases from V and 2 bases from J, the junction contained 15 bases not matched to a gene. In germline, CDR1 is LGHNA, CDR2 YNFKEQ. This CDR3 region has 18 residues. The CDR3 here is CASSFNKRDRVFNTEAFF. CDR3 nucleotides: TGTGCCAGCAGCTTCAACAAGAGGGACAGGGTGTTTAACACTGAAGCTTTCTTT.

This clone has just a few counts. The J gene is TRBJ1-6, the V gene TRBV27, with D maybe TRBD1 (5 bases). The CDR3 has 13 amino acids. Germline V lookup: CDR1 MNHEY, CDR2 SMNVEV (reference sequence). V shed 1 base and J shed 9 bases, with 7 bases lying between them. CDR3 in DNA: TGTGCCAGCAGTTTATACGGGGGTTCACCCCTCCACTTT. Encoded protein: CASSLYGGSPLHF.

V and J are TRBV6-5 and TRBJ1-1; maybe TRBD1 (5 bases). Trimming stripped 6 bases from V and 4 bases from J, with 12 bases between. Germline CDR1 MNHEY, CDR2 SVGAGI. The CDR3 is made up of 13 amino acids. CDR3 in amino acids: CASSARVSTEAFF. In DNA, the CDR3 is TGTGCCAGCAGCGCCAGGGTAAGCACTGAAGCTTTCTTT.